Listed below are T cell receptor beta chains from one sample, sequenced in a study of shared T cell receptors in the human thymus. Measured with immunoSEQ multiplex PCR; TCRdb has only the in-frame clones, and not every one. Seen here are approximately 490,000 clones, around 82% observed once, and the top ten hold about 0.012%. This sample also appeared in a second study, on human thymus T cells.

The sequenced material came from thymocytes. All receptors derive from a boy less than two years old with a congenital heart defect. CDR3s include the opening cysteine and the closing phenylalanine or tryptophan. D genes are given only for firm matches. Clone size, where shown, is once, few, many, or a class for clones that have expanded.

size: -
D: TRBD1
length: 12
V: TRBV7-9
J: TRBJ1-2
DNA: TGTGCCAGCAGCTTAGACAGGGGAGGCTACACCTTC
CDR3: CASSLDRGGYTF

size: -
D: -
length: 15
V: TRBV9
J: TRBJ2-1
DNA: TGTGCCAGCAGCGTACTGAAGGGGGTTAGGGATGAGCAGTTCTTC
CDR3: CASSVLKGVRDEQFF

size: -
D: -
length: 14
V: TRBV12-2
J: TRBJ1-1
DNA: TGTGCAAGTCGCTTGCTACAGGGGAACACTGAAGCTTTCTTT
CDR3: CASRLLQGNTEAFF

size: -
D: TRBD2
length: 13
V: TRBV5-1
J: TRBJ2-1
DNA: TGCGCCAGCAGCCTACTAGCGGTAGATGAGCAGTTCTTC
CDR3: CASSLLAVDEQFF

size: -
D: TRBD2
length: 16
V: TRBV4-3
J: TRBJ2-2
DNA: TGCGCCAGCAGCCAAGTAGCGGGCTGGAACACCGGGGAGCTGTTTTTT
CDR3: CASSQVAGWNTGELFF

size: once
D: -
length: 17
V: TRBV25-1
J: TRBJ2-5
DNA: TGTGCCAGCAGTGAATCCAAGGGGAGGCCGCACAAGGAGACCCAGTACTTC
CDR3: CASSESKGRPHKETQYF

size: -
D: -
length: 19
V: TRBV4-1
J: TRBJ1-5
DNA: TGCGCCAGCAGCCAAGAGGGGGGGCCGTATAGGGACGGCAATCAGCCCCAGCATTTT
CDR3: CASSQEGGPYRDGNQPQHF

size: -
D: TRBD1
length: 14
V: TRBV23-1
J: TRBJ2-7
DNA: TGCGCCAGCAGTCATACGACAGGGTCCTACGAGCAGTACTTC
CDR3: CASSHTTGSYEQYF

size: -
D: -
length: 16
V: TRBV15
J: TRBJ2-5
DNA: TGTGCCACCAGCAGAGATGGGGGACACCCTAAAGAGACCCAGTACTTC
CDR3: CATSRDGGHPKETQYF

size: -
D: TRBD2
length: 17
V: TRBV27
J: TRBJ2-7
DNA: TGTGCCAGCAGTGGCCGGACTAGCGTCGAACAACCCTACGAGCAGTACTTC
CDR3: CASSGRTSVEQPYEQYF

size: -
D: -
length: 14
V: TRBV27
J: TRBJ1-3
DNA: TGTGCCAGCAGTTCGGGATCGTCTGGAAACACCATATATTTT
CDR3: CASSSGSSGNTIYF

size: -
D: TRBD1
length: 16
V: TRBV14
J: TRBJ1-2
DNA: TGTGCCAGCAGCCAAGACGAGCGGGACAGGGACTATGGCTACACCTTC
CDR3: CASSQDERDRDYGYTF

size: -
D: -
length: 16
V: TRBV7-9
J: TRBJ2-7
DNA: TGTGCCAGCAGCCTGCGCCCGGGACTGGGGTTGTATGAGCAGTACTTC
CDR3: CASSLRPGLGLYEQYF

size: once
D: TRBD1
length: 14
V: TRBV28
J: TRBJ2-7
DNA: TGTGCCAGCGAAGGGACAGGGGTCCCCTACGAGCAGTACTTC
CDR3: CASEGTGVPYEQYF

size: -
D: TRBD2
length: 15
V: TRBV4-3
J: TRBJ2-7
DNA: TGCGCCAGCAGCCAAGGAGGCGGGAGTGTTTACGAGCAGTACTTC
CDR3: CASSQGGGSVYEQYF

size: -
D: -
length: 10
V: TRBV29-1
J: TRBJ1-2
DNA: TGCAGCGTTGAGAGGGATGGCTACACCTTC
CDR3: CSVERDGYTF

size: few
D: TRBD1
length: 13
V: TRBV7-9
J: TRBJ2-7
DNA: TGTGCCAGCAGCTACAGGGGGTTCCACGAGCAGTACTTC
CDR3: CASSYRGFHEQYF

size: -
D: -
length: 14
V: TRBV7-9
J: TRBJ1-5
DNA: TGTGCCAGCAGCTTAGAGGGGGGCAATCAGCCCCAGCATTTT
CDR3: CASSLEGGNQPQHF

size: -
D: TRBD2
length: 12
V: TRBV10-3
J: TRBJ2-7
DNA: TGTGCCATCACCGGACTAGAGGGAGAGCAGTACTTC
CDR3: CAITGLEGEQYF

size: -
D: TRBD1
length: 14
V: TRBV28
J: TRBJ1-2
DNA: TGTGCCAGCAGTTTATCACAGGGGAGCTATGGCTACACCTTC
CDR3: CASSLSQGSYGYTF

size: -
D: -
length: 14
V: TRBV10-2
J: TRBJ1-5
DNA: TGCGCCAGCAGGGCAGGGGCGTGTAGTCAGCCCCAGCATTTT
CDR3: CASRAGACSQPQHF

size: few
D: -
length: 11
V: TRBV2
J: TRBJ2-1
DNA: TGTGCCAGCGGGGAGGCGGATGAGCAGTTCTTC
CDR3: CASGEADEQFF

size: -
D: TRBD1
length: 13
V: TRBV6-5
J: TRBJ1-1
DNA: TGTGCCAGCAGTGGACAGGGGAGGGCTGAAGCTTTCTTT
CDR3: CASSGQGRAEAFF

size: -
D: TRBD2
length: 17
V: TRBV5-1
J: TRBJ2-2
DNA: TGCGCCAGCAGCTTGGGGGGACTAGCGGAGAACACCGGGGAGCTGTTTTTT
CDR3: CASSLGGLAENTGELFF

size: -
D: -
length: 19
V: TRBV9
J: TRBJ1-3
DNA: TGTGCCAGCAGCGTAGTTGATGGAGGGCTATGGAGCTCTGGAAACACCATATATTTT
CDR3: CASSVVDGGLWSSGNTIYF

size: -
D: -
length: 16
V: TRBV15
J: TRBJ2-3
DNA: TGTGCCACCAGCAGAGACCGGGACTGGGGTGGAGATACGCAGTATTTT
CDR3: CATSRDRDWGGDTQYF

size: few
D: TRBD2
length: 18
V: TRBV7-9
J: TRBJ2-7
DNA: TGTGCCAGCAGCCAAAGACTAGCGGGAGAGTCTGGGGCCTACGAGCAGTACTTC
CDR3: CASSQRLAGESGAYEQYF

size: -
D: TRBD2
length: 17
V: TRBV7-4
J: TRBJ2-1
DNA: TGTGCCAGCAGCTTACCGAGACTAGCGGGAGTCGGACATGAGCAGTTCTTC
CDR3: CASSLPRLAGVGHEQFF

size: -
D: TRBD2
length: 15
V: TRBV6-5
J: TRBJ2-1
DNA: TGTGCCAGCAGTTGGACTAGCGGGAGCTACAATGAGCAGTTCTTC
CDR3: CASSWTSGSYNEQFF

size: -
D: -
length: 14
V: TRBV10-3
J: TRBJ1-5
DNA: TGTGCCATCAGTGACCGCGGGACCGGTAAGTCCCAGCATTTT
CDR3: CAISDRGTGKSQHF

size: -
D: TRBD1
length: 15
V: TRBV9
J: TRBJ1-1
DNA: TGTGCCAGCATCGTGACAGGGGGCCGACAAACTGAAGCTTTCTTT
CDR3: CASIVTGGRQTEAFF

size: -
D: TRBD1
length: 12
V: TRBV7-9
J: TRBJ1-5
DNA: TGTGCCAGCAGCTGGACAGGGGAGCCCCAGCATTTT
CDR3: CASSWTGEPQHF

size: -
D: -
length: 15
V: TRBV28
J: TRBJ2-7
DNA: TGTGCCAGCAGTTTAGGGGGGTTGACCTTAGACGAGCAGTACTTC
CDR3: CASSLGGLTLDEQYF

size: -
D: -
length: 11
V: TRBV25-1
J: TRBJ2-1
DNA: TGTGCCAGCAGTTCCGGGGGTGAGCAGTTCTTC
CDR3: CASSSGGEQFF

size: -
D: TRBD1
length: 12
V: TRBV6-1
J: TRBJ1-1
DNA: TGTGCCAGCAGAGACAGGGCCACTGAAGCTTTCTTT
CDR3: CASRDRATEAFF

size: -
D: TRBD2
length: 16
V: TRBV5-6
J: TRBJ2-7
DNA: TGTGCCAGCAGCCGAATAGGACTAGCGGGATCTAGGGAGCAGTACTTC
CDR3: CASSRIGLAGSREQYF

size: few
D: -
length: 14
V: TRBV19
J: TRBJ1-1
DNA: TGTGCCAGTAAAACGGGACACCCGAACACTGAAGCTTTCTTT
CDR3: CASKTGHPNTEAFF

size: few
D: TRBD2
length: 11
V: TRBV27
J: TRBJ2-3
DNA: TGTGCCAGCAGCCCGGGAGGGACGCAGTATTTT
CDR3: CASSPGGTQYF

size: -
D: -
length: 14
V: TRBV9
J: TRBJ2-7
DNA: TGTGCCAGCAGCGTATTTGCAGTTGCCTACGAGCAGTACTTC
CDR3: CASSVFAVAYEQYF

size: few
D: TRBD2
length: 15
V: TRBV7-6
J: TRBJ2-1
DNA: TGTGCCAGCAGCCGGGGCGGGAGGGCCGTCAATGAGCAGTTCTTC
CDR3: CASSRGGRAVNEQFF

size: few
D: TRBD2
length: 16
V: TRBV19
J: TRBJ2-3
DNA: TGTGCCAGTAGTATAGAACCGGGACTAGCTACAGATACGCAGTATTTT
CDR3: CASSIEPGLATDTQYF

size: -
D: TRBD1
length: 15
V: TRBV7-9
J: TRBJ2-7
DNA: TGTGCCAGCAGCAACCGGGACAGGGGTCCCTACGAGCAGTACTTC
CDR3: CASSNRDRGPYEQYF

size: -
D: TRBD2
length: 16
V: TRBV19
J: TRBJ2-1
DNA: TGTGCCAGTAGTATACCCCTAGCGGGAGGAGGAAAGGAGCAGTTCTTC
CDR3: CASSIPLAGGGKEQFF

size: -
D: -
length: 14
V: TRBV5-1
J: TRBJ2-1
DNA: TGCGCCAGCAGCTTGTCGTCTGCGTCTAATGAGCAGTTCTTC
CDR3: CASSLSSASNEQFF

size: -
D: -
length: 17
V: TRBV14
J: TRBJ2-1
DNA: TGTGCCAGCAGCCAAGATATTCGAGACTACTCCTACAATGAGCAGTTCTTC
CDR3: CASSQDIRDYSYNEQFF